Presented here are 13 T cell receptor beta chains from one specimen sequenced in a study of OX40 agonist ivuxolimab in advanced cancers. Libraries were prepared by immunoSEQ multiplex PCR; TCRdb keeps only in-frame clonotypes and omits some of them. The sample includes tens of thousands of clones, nearly 90% of them seen just once. The source was CD4+ or CD8+ T cells sorted from blood, collected in a trial of the OX40 agonist ivuxolimab. These receptors came from an adult with an advanced solid tumor such as melanoma, head and neck, liver or kidney cancer.

The chain joins TRBV7-2 to TRBJ1-4; TRBD1 matches 7 bases. The V and J ends lost 2 bases and 0 bases, in that order; junction bases with no gene match: 6. Germline V gives CDR1 SGHTA, CDR2 FQGNSA. The CDR3 spans 17 residues. The CDR3 nucleotides are TGTGCCAGCAGCTTAAGGGAGGGGGCGGCAACTAATGAAAAACTGTTTTTT. Translating it yields CASSLREGAATNEKLFF.

This clone was seen a few times. This chain uses TRBV19 with TRBJ2-1; perhaps TRBD2 as D (5 bases). The CDR3 is 16 residues long. The germline V gene encodes CDR1 LNHDA and CDR2 SQIVND (reference sequence). Trimming took off 0 bases at V and 3 bases at J, with 12 bases between the two ends. In nucleotides, the CDR3 is TGTGCCAGTAGTATAGATTGGACTTACAACTACAATGAGCAGTTCTTC. This encodes CASSIDWTYNYNEQFF.

This chain joins TRBV6-5 and TRBJ2-5, with 8 bases fitting TRBD1. This CDR3 contains 13 residues. Germline V gives CDR1 MNHEY, CDR2 SVGAGI. Trimming removed 5 bases from V and 9 bases from J; junction bases left unmatched: 8. Here the CDR3 reads CASSPQGAVAQYF. In nucleotides, the CDR3 is TGTGCCAGCAGTCCCCAGGGGGCGGTGGCCCAGTACTTC.

The chain joins TRBV5-1 to TRBJ1-6, with TRBD1 identical over 10 bases. With V trimmed by 3 bases and J by 8 bases, 2 bases remained unmatched. The CDR3 covers 14 residues. CDR1 is SGHRS, CDR2 YFSETQ, per germline. CDR3 residues: CASSSGTGDSPLHF. The CDR3 nucleotides read TGCGCCAGCAGCTCGGGGACAGGGGATTCACCCCTCCACTTT.

The gene calls are TRBV4-3 and TRBJ2-7; 7 bases line up with TRBD2. Germline assignment: CDR1 LGHNA and CDR2 YSLEER. Trimming removed 2 bases from V and 5 bases from J; junction bases left unmatched: 6. The CDR3 contains 14 residues. This chain's CDR3 is CASSQLAVGNEQYF. CDR3 nucleotide sequence: TGCGCCAGCAGCCAACTAGCGGTTGGAAACGAGCAGTACTTC.

The chain combines TRBV28 with TRBJ1-2; possible D gene TRBD1, 5 bases. This CDR3 comprises 13 residues. Trimming took 4 bases from V and 5 from J, leaving 11 bases between them. CDR1 is MDHEN, CDR2 SYDVKM, per germline. CDR3 nucleotide sequence: TGTGCCAGCAGTTACCAGGGTGGGTATGGCTACACCTTC. Residues: CASSYQGGYGYTF.

The CDR3 DNA sequence: TGCGCCAGCAGCTCCAGCGGGACTACTAATTACAATGAGCAGTTCTTC. It yields the protein CASSSSGTTNYNEQFF. The chain combines TRBV5-1 with TRBJ2-1; the match to TRBD2 covers 7 bases. J was trimmed by 4 bases and V by 3 bases; bases with no gene match: 10. The CDR3 sequence is 16 residues long. Germline values: CDR1 SGHRS, CDR2 YFSETQ.

This chain uses TRBV9 with TRBJ1-3; weak D call: TRBD1 (5 bases). Germline values: CDR1 SGDLS, CDR2 YYNGEE. The CDR3 spans 14 residues. Trimming stripped 3 bases from V and 0 bases from J, with 7 bases between. The CDR3 DNA reads TGTGCCAGCAGCGGACAGTCCTCTGGAAACACCATATATTTT. Its translation is CASSGQSSGNTIYF.

The rearrangement uses TRBV18 and TRBJ2-1; TRBD2 aligns across 8 bases. CDR1 and CDR2 (germline): KGHSH, LQKENI. J lost 9 bases, V lost 4 bases, and 14 bases had no gene match. This CDR3 is 16 amino acids long. CDR3 nucleotide sequence: TGTGCCAGCTCACGGATCATAGCGGGGACGGTCGTTGAGCAGTTCTTC. Its translation is CASSRIIAGTVVEQFF.

This chain connects TRBV10-3 to TRBJ2-1; TRBD1 is a possible D gene (5 bases). Trimming took 6 bases from V and 15 from J, leaving 18 bases between them. This CDR3 region has 12 residues. Germline CDR1 and CDR2: ENHRY and SYGVKD. The CDR3 loop is CAISPSVGARFF. In nucleotides, the CDR3 is TGTGCCATCAGCCCTTCGGTTGGGGCGCGGTTCTTC.

Worth noting for this clone: Other DNA sequences in this specimen translate into the identical CDR3. The chain is built from TRBV28 and TRBJ1-5; tentative D call: TRBD1 (5 bases). Germline V gene lookup returns CDR1 MDHEN and CDR2 SYDVKM. This CDR3 contains 12 residues. The V gene lost 6 bases and the J gene lost 7 bases, with 10 bases spanning the gap. CDR3 DNA sequence: TGTGCCAGCAGGAGGGGTGGCCAGCCCCAGCATTTT. Amino acid sequence: CASRRGGQPQHF. Together with reference TRBV28 and TRBJ1-5, the CDR3 gives the full variable domain: DVKVTQSSRYLVKRTGEKVFLECVQDMDHENMFWYRQDPGLGLRLIYFSYDVKMKEKGDIPEGYSVSREKKERFSLILESASTNQTSMYLCASRRGGQPQHFGDGTRLSIL.

This clone appeared a few times. The chain carries TRBV2 and TRBJ1-4; D might be TRBD1 (5 bases). The germline V and J ends were trimmed by 6 bases and 12 bases, with 14 bases remaining between them. Per the germline V gene, CDR1 is SNHLY and CDR2 is FYNNEI. CDR3 length: 12 residues. CDR3 region: CASRFEGAELFF. CDR3 coding DNA: TGTGCCAGCAGGTTTGAAGGGGCAGAACTGTTTTTT.

The CDR3 protein is CASSARGQVVYEQYF. The CDR3 coding sequence is TGCGCCAGCAGCGCCAGGGGGCAGGTAGTCTACGAGCAGTACTTC. The chain recombines TRBV5-1 with TRBJ2-7, with 8 bases that match TRBD1. Germline assignment: CDR1 SGHRS and CDR2 YFSETQ. CDR3 length equals 15 residues. Losses at the gene ends were 4 bases for V and 3 bases for J; bases not matched to a gene: 9.